This T cell receptor (beta chain) was documented in a study of blood T cell repertoires in COVID-19. Overall study context: Nucleic acid was either cDNA or gDNA, and it came from T cells, B-cell-depleted T cells, or PBMCs.

Profiled with immunoSEQ multiplex PCR; TCRdb holds only in-frame clones, not every one. The table records 200,000 to 250,000 clones, about 79% of them present only once. This clone was recorded once. The germline V gene has CDR1 MGHRA and CDR2 YSYEKL. V lost 4 bases and J lost 2; bases outside the gene matches: 5. The CDR3 consists of 15 residues. The sequenced material came from peripheral blood. This chain connects TRBV4-1 to TRBJ2-7, with TRBD2 matching 10 bases. The clonotype originates from a human donor in a cohort sampled during active COVID-19. The CDR3 protein is CASSLTSGETYEQYF. Written as DNA, the CDR3 is TGCGCCAGCAGCCTTACTAGCGGGGAAACCTACGAGCAGTACTTC.